Listed below are T cell receptor beta chains from one sample, sequenced in a study of T-cell memory formation after mild COVID-19. TCRdb re-called the 5' RACE reads with MiXCR, one entry per CDR3 protein. The sample gives over 50,000 distinct CDR3 sequences, around 10% of which show up once; about 11% is in the top ten. Sequences were obtained from PBMCs or a T cell subset sorted from them (not recorded which). The receptors come from an adult woman who had mild COVID-19 (a few samples of this study predate the infection). Cell type and time point are not known. Each CDR3 is given with its conserved first and last residue. Fields, in order: J gene, clone size, V gene, D gene, CDR3 length, CDR3 protein, CDR3 DNA. A D gene is named only where the DNA matches it firmly. Clone size is shown for a subset of rows, as once, few, many or a class of expanded clone.

J: TRBJ2-3
size: many
V: TRBV11-2
D: .
length: 15
CDR3: CASSLEPDWSDTQYF
DNA: TGTGCCAGCAGCTTAGAGCCCGACTGGTCAGATACGCAGTATTTT

J: TRBJ2-5
size: many
V: TRBV11-2
D: TRBD1
length: 15
CDR3: CASSFGARQGQTQYF
DNA: TGTGCCAGCAGCTTCGGGGCGCGACAGGGACAGACCCAGTACTTC

J: TRBJ2-4
size: .
V: TRBV14
D: .
length: 13
CDR3: CASSQAPGNIQYF
DNA: TGTGCCAGCAGCCAAGCACCTGGGAACATTCAGTACTTC

J: TRBJ2-1
size: .
V: TRBV3-1
D: .
length: 16
CDR3: CASSQDSRGAYNEQFF
DNA: TGTGCCAGCAGCCAAGATTCTAGGGGGGCCTACAATGAGCAGTTCTTC

J: TRBJ2-5
size: many
V: TRBV7-2
D: .
length: 13
CDR3: CASSLEQGETQYF
DNA: TGTGCCAGCAGCTTAGAGCAGGGGGAGACCCAGTACTTC

J: TRBJ2-7
size: many
V: TRBV6-5
D: TRBD2
length: 13
CDR3: CASQLGRPYEQYF
DNA: TGTGCCAGCCAGCTCGGGAGGCCCTACGAGCAGTACTTC

J: TRBJ2-5
size: .
V: TRBV7-3
D: .
length: 17
CDR3: CASSSSGGGRYQETQYF
DNA: TGTGCCAGCAGCTCGAGTGGTGGGGGCAGATACCAAGAGACCCAGTACTTC

J: TRBJ1-2
size: .
V: TRBV15
D: TRBD1
length: 16
CDR3: CATSRERQGARYGYTF
DNA: TGTGCCACCAGCAGAGAGAGACAGGGGGCGCGTTATGGCTACACCTTC

J: TRBJ1-5
size: few
V: TRBV30
D: .
length: 15
CDR3: CAWSGPVNSNQPQHF
DNA: TGTGCCTGGAGTGGCCCGGTCAATAGCAATCAGCCCCAGCATTTT

J: TRBJ2-1
size: .
V: TRBV29-1
D: .
length: 12
CDR3: CSVGTPTGEQFF
DNA: TGCAGCGTCGGGACTCCCACAGGTGAGCAGTTCTTC

J: TRBJ2-7
size: .
V: TRBV5-8
D: .
length: 14
CDR3: CASSLTPSDYEQYF
DNA: TGTGCCAGCAGCTTAACGCCTTCGGACTACGAGCAGTACTTC

J: TRBJ1-4
size: few
V: TRBV2
D: TRBD1
length: 15
CDR3: CASSERGQPTLKLFF
DNA: TGTGCCAGCAGTGAAAGGGGACAGCCAACGCTAAAACTGTTTTTT

J: TRBJ2-2
size: few
V: TRBV28
D: .
length: 13
CDR3: CASSPGDTGELFF
DNA: TGTGCCAGCAGTCCGGGCGACACCGGGGAGCTGTTTTTT

J: TRBJ2-1
size: many
V: TRBV2
D: .
length: 13
CDR3: CASSGYFDNEQFF
DNA: TGTGCCAGCAGTGGGTACTTCGACAATGAGCAGTTCTTC

J: TRBJ2-5
size: .
V: TRBV6-2/TRBV6-3
D: .
length: 15
CDR3: CASRFSPTGRETQYF
DNA: TGTGCCAGCAGATTCAGTCCCACAGGGCGAGAGACCCAGTACTTC

J: TRBJ1-1
size: .
V: TRBV14
D: TRBD1
length: 14
CDR3: CASSQGQGGTEAFF
DNA: TGTGCCAGCAGCCAAGGACAGGGCGGCACTGAAGCTTTCTTT

J: TRBJ2-1
size: .
V: TRBV7-9
D: .
length: 13
CDR3: CASTEATYNEQFF
DNA: TGTGCCAGCACCGAAGCGACGTACAATGAGCAGTTCTTC

J: TRBJ2-2
size: .
V: TRBV19
D: .
length: 15
CDR3: CASSPPGLGPGELFF
DNA: TGTGCCAGTAGTCCCCCAGGACTCGGCCCCGGGGAGCTGTTTTTT

J: TRBJ2-1
size: few
V: TRBV12-3/TRBV12-4
D: TRBD2
length: 17
CDR3: CASSPPRNSGRATEQFF
DNA: TGTGCCAGCAGCCCCCCTCGGAATAGCGGGAGGGCCACTGAGCAGTTCTTC

J: TRBJ1-4
size: .
V: TRBV11-2
D: TRBD1
length: 15
CDR3: CASSLATGFGVKLFF
DNA: TGTGCCAGCAGCTTAGCGACAGGGTTTGGGGTAAAACTGTTTTTT

J: TRBJ2-5
size: many
V: TRBV20-1
D: .
length: 19
CDR3: CSARRTSQGSIHILETQYF
DNA: TGCAGTGCTCGCAGGACCTCCCAGGGGTCTATCCATATTCTGGAGACCCAGTACTTC

J: TRBJ2-7
size: once
V: TRBV15
D: .
length: 16
CDR3: CATSRDPGLETYEQYF
DNA: TGTGCCACCAGCAGAGATCCGGGGCTAGAAACCTACGAGCAGTACTTC

J: TRBJ1-2
size: .
V: TRBV5-1
D: TRBD1
length: 18
CDR3: CASSYSSGGRIDPPGYTF
DNA: TGCGCCAGCAGCTACTCCTCAGGGGGCCGAATTGACCCCCCAGGCTACACCTTC

J: TRBJ2-3
size: few
V: TRBV7-3
D: .
length: 14
CDR3: CASSQTSGTDTQYF
DNA: TGTGCCAGCAGCCAGACTTCTGGCACAGATACGCAGTATTTT

J: TRBJ2-5
size: .
V: TRBV3-1
D: .
length: 15
CDR3: CASSQIGQTRKTQYF
DNA: TGTGCCAGCAGCCAAATCGGGCAGACGAGGAAGACCCAGTACTTC

J: TRBJ2-6
size: .
V: TRBV12-3/TRBV12-4
D: .
length: 18
CDR3: CASSPRTGRGSGANVLTF
DNA: TGTGCCAGCAGTCCCAGGACAGGGAGGGGCTCTGGGGCCAACGTCCTGACTTTC

J: TRBJ2-7
size: few
V: TRBV7-2
D: .
length: 15
CDR3: CASSSPLPLGYEQYF
DNA: TGTGCCAGCAGCTCCCCCCTCCCCCTCGGCTACGAGCAGTACTTC

J: TRBJ2-7
size: .
V: TRBV4-1
D: TRBD1
length: 16
CDR3: CASSHLGQGASYEQYF
DNA: TGCGCCAGCAGCCACCTAGGGCAGGGGGCGTCCTACGAGCAGTACTTC

J: TRBJ2-5
size: many
V: TRBV9
D: .
length: 15
CDR3: CASSVGAGQSIASYF
DNA: TGTGCCAGCAGCGTAGGTGCGGGCCAGAGCATAGCCAGTTACTTC

J: TRBJ2-1
size: many
V: TRBV6-4
D: .
length: 15
CDR3: CASASSPAEGNEQFF
DNA: TGTGCCAGCGCTTCTTCCCCAGCAGAAGGGAATGAGCAGTTCTTC

J: TRBJ2-1
size: many
V: TRBV11-2
D: .
length: 14
CDR3: CASSPELLANEQFF
DNA: TGTGCCAGCAGCCCCGAACTTCTAGCTAATGAGCAGTTCTTC

J: TRBJ2-2
size: .
V: TRBV5-4
D: TRBD2
length: 16
CDR3: CASSSTSGASGGELFF
DNA: TGTGCCAGCAGCTCGACTAGCGGCGCTTCAGGGGGGGAGCTGTTTTTT

J: TRBJ2-1
size: many
V: TRBV24-1
D: TRBD1
length: 17
CDR3: CATSDLLQGDDRNEQFF
DNA: TGTGCCACCAGTGATTTATTACAGGGGGACGACAGGAATGAGCAGTTCTTC

J: TRBJ1-2
size: few
V: TRBV20-1
D: .
length: 13
CDR3: CSARTLSNYGYTF
DNA: TGCAGTGCCCGGACCCTCTCTAACTATGGCTACACCTTC

J: TRBJ1-2
size: few
V: TRBV3-1
D: .
length: 15
CDR3: CASSQDATVPGGYTF
DNA: TGTGCCAGCAGCCAAGACGCGACAGTTCCAGGCGGCTACACCTTC

J: TRBJ2-1
size: few
V: TRBV9
D: .
length: 15
CDR3: CASSVGAGTYNEQFF
DNA: TGTGCCAGCAGCGTAGGAGCAGGAACCTACAATGAGCAGTTCTTC

J: TRBJ1-4
size: few
V: TRBV6-5
D: .
length: 14
CDR3: CASKSAPGPEKLFF
DNA: TGTGCCAGCAAAAGCGCCCCGGGACCTGAAAAACTGTTTTTT

J: TRBJ2-3
size: few
V: TRBV5-1
D: TRBD2
length: 17
CDR3: CASSLAARGAGEDTQYF
DNA: TGCGCCAGCAGCTTGGCCGCGAGGGGAGCGGGGGAGGATACGCAGTATTTT

J: TRBJ2-1
size: .
V: TRBV3-1
D: TRBD2
length: 21
CDR3: CASSQDWGGPGFSSSYNEQFF
DNA: TGTGCCAGCAGCCAAGATTGGGGGGGACCTGGGTTTTCTAGCTCCTACAATGAGCAGTTCTTC

J: TRBJ1-1
size: few
V: TRBV19
D: .
length: 13
CDR3: CAVASDHNTEAFF
DNA: TGTGCCGTCGCCTCGGACCACAACACTGAAGCTTTCTTT

J: TRBJ2-1
size: few
V: TRBV12-3/TRBV12-4
D: .
length: 17
CDR3: CASSSQNPGLSYNEQFF
DNA: TGTGCCAGCAGTTCCCAAAACCCAGGCCTCTCCTACAATGAGCAGTTCTTC

J: TRBJ2-2
size: few
V: TRBV9
D: .
length: 16
CDR3: CASSDRLGVDTGELFF
DNA: TGTGCCAGCAGCGACCGTCTGGGAGTCGACACCGGGGAGCTGTTTTTT

J: TRBJ1-1
size: .
V: TRBV12-3/TRBV12-4
D: .
length: 13
CDR3: CASRERGINEAFF
DNA: TGTGCCAGCAGGGAACGCGGGATTAATGAAGCTTTCTTT

J: TRBJ2-1
size: many
V: TRBV12-3/TRBV12-4
D: TRBD2
length: 16
CDR3: CASSRGTSGSKNEQFF
DNA: TGTGCCAGCAGTCGTGGGACTAGCGGGAGTAAGAATGAGCAGTTCTTC

J: TRBJ2-1
size: few
V: TRBV4-1
D: .
length: 14
CDR3: CASSQGPGAPEQFF
DNA: TGCGCCAGCAGCCAAGGGCCGGGGGCCCCTGAGCAGTTCTTC

J: TRBJ1-4
size: .
V: TRBV12-3/TRBV12-4
D: .
length: 11
CDR3: CASSFLGKLFF
DNA: TGTGCCAGCAGTTTCCTTGGAAAACTGTTTTTT

J: TRBJ1-6
size: .
V: TRBV5-6
D: TRBD1
length: 15
CDR3: CASSPWDRDNSPLHF
DNA: TGTGCCAGCAGCCCGTGGGACAGGGATAATTCACCCCTCCACTTT

J: TRBJ2-5
size: .
V: TRBV5-1
D: TRBD1
length: 15
CDR3: CASSSQGRSQETQYF
DNA: TGCGCCAGCAGCTCACAGGGGCGATCCCAAGAGACCCAGTACTTC

J: TRBJ2-7
size: .
V: TRBV29-1
D: .
length: 15
CDR3: CSVEEGGAGVNEQYF
DNA: TGCAGCGTTGAAGAGGGTGGAGCAGGGGTAAACGAGCAGTACTTC

J: TRBJ2-5
size: .
V: TRBV6-2/TRBV6-3
D: .
length: 11
CDR3: CASSQHRTQYF
DNA: TGTGCCAGCAGTCAACATCGGACCCAGTACTTC

J: TRBJ1-5
size: many
V: TRBV3-1
D: .
length: 17
CDR3: CASSQTQGSGSNQPQHF
DNA: TGTGCCAGCAGCCAGACCCAGGGATCTGGCAGCAATCAGCCCCAGCATTTT

J: TRBJ1-1
size: once
V: TRBV13
D: TRBD1
length: 15
CDR3: CASSFNRGMNTEDFF
DNA: TGTGCCAGCAGCTTTAACAGGGGAATGAACACTGAAGATTTCTTT

J: TRBJ2-7
size: .
V: TRBV5-4
D: TRBD1
length: 15
CDR3: CASSVNRGGSYEQYF
DNA: TGTGCCAGCAGCGTCAACAGGGGCGGCTCCTACGAGCAGTACTTC

J: TRBJ1-2
size: .
V: TRBV11-2
D: TRBD1
length: 15
CDR3: CASSVTGTESYGYTF
DNA: TGTGCCAGCAGCGTGACCGGGACAGAAAGCTATGGCTACACCTTC

J: TRBJ2-1
size: few
V: TRBV11-1
D: .
length: 12
CDR3: CASSLVYDEQFF
DNA: TGTGCCAGCAGCTTGGTCTACGATGAGCAGTTCTTC

J: TRBJ1-1
size: .
V: TRBV6-5
D: .
length: 13
CDR3: CASSSRLGTEAFF
DNA: TGTGCCAGCAGTTCCCGGTTGGGCACTGAAGCTTTCTTT

J: TRBJ1-1
size: .
V: TRBV7-2
D: .
length: 15
CDR3: CASSLEPSRRHIGFF
DNA: TGTGCCAGCAGCTTAGAACCGAGCAGGCGGCATATCGGTTTCTTT